The present entry profiles one T cell receptor (beta chain) with its context. What it binds is not known. Positive CCR7 selection of CD45RO-negative cells yielded the naive CD8 cells, and terminally differentiated effector memory CD45RA+ cells were excluded. The data originate from a study of shared clonotypes between healthy human individuals. Study details: The cohort had two women and a few men, ages 18 to 49. Study results and limitations: Despite large depth, sorted-subset datasets appeared incompletely sequenced. Sampling was confined to blood; repertoires within tissues likely differ.

Trimming pared 3 bases from V and 4 bases from J, leaving 9 bases between. The CDR3 is 13 amino acids. Germline CDR1 and CDR2: SGHTA and FQGNSA. The input for sorted-subset replicate PCRs was 200 ng DNA, about 30,000 T cell genomes. Sequenced by immunoSEQ multiplex PCR; TCRdb stores in-frame clones only, minus some. The table includes about 750,000 clones, 90% to 95% detected once. The receptor's source is a man aged 25-40 years in good health. The J gene is TRBJ1-2, the V gene TRBV7-2, with D possibly TRBD1 on 6 matching bases. Sequenced: naive CD8+ T cells sorted from blood. CDR3 sequence: CASSFQGTYGYTF. For the CDR3, the DNA is TGTGCCAGCAGCTTCCAGGGGACCTATGGCTACACCTTC.